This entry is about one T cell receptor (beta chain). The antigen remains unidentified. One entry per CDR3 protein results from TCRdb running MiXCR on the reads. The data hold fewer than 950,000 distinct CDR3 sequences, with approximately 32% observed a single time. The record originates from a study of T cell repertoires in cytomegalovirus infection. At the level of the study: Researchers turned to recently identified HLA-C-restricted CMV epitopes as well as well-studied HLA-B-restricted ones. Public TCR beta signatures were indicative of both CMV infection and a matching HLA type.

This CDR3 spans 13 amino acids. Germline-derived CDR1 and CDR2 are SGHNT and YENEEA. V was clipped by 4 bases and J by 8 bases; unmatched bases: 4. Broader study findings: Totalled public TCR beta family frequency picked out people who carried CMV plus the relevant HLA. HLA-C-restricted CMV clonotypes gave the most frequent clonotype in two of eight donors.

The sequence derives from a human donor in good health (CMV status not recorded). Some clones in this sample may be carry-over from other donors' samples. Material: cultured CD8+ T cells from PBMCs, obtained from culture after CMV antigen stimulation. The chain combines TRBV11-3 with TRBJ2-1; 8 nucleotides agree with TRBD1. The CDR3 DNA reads TGTGCCAGCAGCTATGGACAGGGCGATGAGCAGTTCTTC. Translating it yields CASSYGQGDEQFF.